This T cell receptor (beta chain) was captured by sequencing in a study of CXCR3-negative and CXCR3-positive naive CD8 T cells. General study points: Naive CXCR3-positive and CXCR3-negative cells shared TRBV-TRBJ usage; memory cells diverged. Between one naive subset and the other, surface CD5 was comparable, and TCR strength was inferred from TRB CDR3 properties. Greater hydrophobicity was found in TRB CDR3s of CXCR3-positive naive cells than of CXCR3-negative naive cells.

Looked up from germline, CDR1 is PRHDT and CDR2 is FYEKMQ (reference sequence). CDR3 size: 15 residues. Libraries were UMI-labeled 5' RACE TRB cDNA. TCRdb re-analyzed the 5' RACE reads; it lists each CDR3 protein once, without DNA. The sample data list 46,000 or so distinct CDR3 sequences. A note on this clonotype: The antigen is undetermined.

Sequencing used naive CXCR3- CD8+ T cells from blood. Sample subset: CD45RO-CCR7+CD27+CD95- naive CD8+ T cells lacking CXCR3 (TNR3-). The rearrangement joins TRBV13 to TRBJ2-5; absent DNA, TCRdb's TRBD1 call cannot be checked. This TCR was sampled from a human donor in good health. Some clones in this sample may be carry-over from other donors' samples. The CDR3 loop is CASSLGGTFQETQYF. Variable domain in full (rest from reference TRBV13 and TRBJ2-5): AAGVIQSPRHLIKEKRETATLKCYPIPRHDTVYWYQQGPGQDPQFLISFYEKMQSDKGSIPDRFSAQQFSDYHSELNMSSLELGDSALYFCASSLGGTFQETQYFGPGTRLLVL.